A selection of T cell receptor beta chains follows, all from one sample in a study of cytomegalovirus exposure and HLA in healthy donors. Libraries were prepared by immunoSEQ multiplex PCR; TCRdb keeps only in-frame clonotypes and omits some of them. The table lists over 110,000 clones, 78% of them singletons. The specimen was PBMCs. The source of these receptors is a woman between 40 and 55 years old in good health and CMV-seropositive. CDR3s include the opening cysteine and the closing phenylalanine or tryptophan. Each record gives: J gene, V gene, clone size, D gene, CDR3 protein, CDR3 DNA. A D gene is named only where the DNA matches it firmly. Only some rows state a clone size, as once, few, many or a class for expanded clones.

TRBJ1-2,TRBV5-8,.,TRBD1,CASSQSGQIRGGYTF,TGTGCCAGCAGCCAATCGGGACAGATTAGAGGAGGCTACACCTTC
TRBJ1-2,TRBV7-9,few,.,CAEQGGYGYTF,TGTGCCGAACAGGGAGGGTATGGCTACACCTTC
TRBJ2-5,TRBV13,few,.,CASSFWEQETQYF,TGTGCCAGCAGCTTCTGGGAGCAAGAGACCCAGTACTTC
TRBJ2-5,TRBV18,.,TRBD1,CASSPQGQGGRETQYF,TGTGCCAGCTCACCACAGGGACAGGGAGGAAGAGAGACCCAGTACTTC
TRBJ1-2,TRBV11-2,few,TRBD1,CASSPGTEYGYTF,TGTGCCAGCAGCCCGGGGACAGAGTATGGCTACACCTTC
TRBJ2-7,TRBV28,.,.,CASSSGYEQYF,TGTGCCAGCAGTTCGGGATACGAGCAGTACTTC
TRBJ1-5,TRBV6-5,.,.,CASSFSGGQPQHF,TGTGCCAGCAGTTTTAGCGGGGGCCAGCCCCAGCATTTT
TRBJ2-2,TRBV28,.,.,CASSPPLLAAGTGELFF,TGTGCCAGCAGTCCTCCCCTGCTAGCTGCGGGCACCGGGGAGCTGTTTTTT
TRBJ1-2,TRBV27,.,TRBD1,CASSPSGQARDYGYTF,TGTGCCAGCAGTCCCTCCGGACAGGCCCGTGACTATGGCTACACCTTC
TRBJ2-3,TRBV5-1,few,TRBD2,CASSSAGGRSDTQYF,TGCGCCAGCAGCTCTGCGGGGGGCAGGTCAGATACGCAGTATTTT
TRBJ2-3,TRBV7-2,.,.,CASSLYGDPRMDTQYF,TGTGCCAGCAGCTTATACGGAGATCCGCGCATGGATACGCAGTATTTT
TRBJ2-1,TRBV4-1,.,TRBD2,CASSTPGLKPYNEQFF,TGCGCCAGCAGCACTCCGGGACTAAAACCTTACAATGAGCAGTTCTTC
TRBJ2-7,TRBV5-4,.,TRBD2,CASSVAGVFEQYF,TGTGCCAGCAGCGTAGCGGGAGTTTTTGAGCAGTACTTC
TRBJ1-4,TRBV5-1,.,.,CASSLATVGEEKLFF,TGCGCCAGCAGCTTGGCCACAGTGGGTGAAGAAAAACTGTTTTTT
TRBJ1-4,TRBV2,.,.,CASTLGQSGEKLFF,TGTGCCAGCACCCTTGGGCAGAGTGGGGAAAAACTGTTTTTT
TRBJ2-2,TRBV9,.,.,CASSVAGPANTGELFF,TGTGCCAGCAGCGTAGCTGGGCCCGCGAACACCGGGGAGCTGTTTTTT
TRBJ2-7,TRBV18,few,TRBD2,CASSRGLAGDYEQYF,TGTGCCAGCTCTCGCGGACTAGCGGGCGATTACGAGCAGTACTTC
TRBJ2-7,TRBV16,.,.,CASSQSGGASYEQYF,TGTGCCAGCAGCCAATCGGGGGGAGCCTCCTACGAGCAGTACTTC
TRBJ2-4,TRBV11-1,.,.,CASRGSGSKNIQYF,TGTGCCAGCAGGGGCTCGGGGAGCAAAAACATTCAGTACTTC
TRBJ2-1,TRBV11-2,.,TRBD2,CASTPQRGGEQFF,TGTGCCAGCACCCCCCAGCGGGGGGGTGAGCAGTTCTTC
TRBJ1-5,TRBV4-1,.,.,CASSQERGSNQPQHF,TGCGCCAGCAGCCAAGAAAGGGGGAGCAATCAGCCCCAGCATTTT
TRBJ2-5,TRBV29-1,.,.,CSVDSGASQGETQYF,TGCAGCGTTGACTCAGGGGCTTCTCAGGGGGAGACCCAGTACTTC
TRBJ2-1,TRBV19,.,.,CASNSGGYNEQFF,TGTGCCAGTAACTCCGGCGGCTACAATGAGCAGTTCTTC
TRBJ1-2,TRBV5-4,.,.,CASSFSGLYGYTF,TGTGCCAGCAGCTTTTCAGGCCTCTATGGCTACACCTTC
TRBJ1-2,TRBV11-2,.,TRBD1,CASSPTRRTGLYRGYTF,TGTGCCAGCAGCCCGACGAGAAGGACAGGGCTATATAGGGGCTACACCTTC
TRBJ2-1,TRBV19,.,.,CASSATSSPYNEQFF,TGTGCCAGTAGTGCGACTAGTTCACCCTACAATGAGCAGTTCTTC
TRBJ2-7,TRBV6-5,.,.,CASSYRAGTPYEQYF,TGTGCCAGCAGTTACCGGGCGGGGACGCCCTACGAGCAGTACTTC
TRBJ2-7,TRBV14,.,.,CASSHMASREQYF,TGTGCCAGCAGCCACATGGCGAGCAGGGAGCAGTACTTC
TRBJ1-2,TRBV7-2,.,TRBD1,CASSLDRGYGYTF,TGTGCCAGCAGCTTGGACAGGGGCTATGGCTACACCTTC
TRBJ2-1,TRBV29-1,.,.,CSVVGLASPGNEQFF,TGCAGCGTTGTAGGATTAGCCTCCCCGGGAAATGAGCAGTTCTTC
TRBJ2-3,TRBV11-3,.,TRBD2,CASSLGLAGGPSSTDTQYF,TGTGCCAGCAGCTTGGGACTAGCGGGAGGACCATCTAGCACAGATACGCAGTATTTT
TRBJ2-2,TRBV27,few,TRBD1,CASSHQGGRTGELFF,TGTGCCAGCAGTCATCAAGGGGGCAGGACCGGGGAGCTGTTTTTT
TRBJ2-1,TRBV7-9,.,.,CASSLMTGEQFF,TGTGCCAGCAGTCTCATGACTGGGGAGCAGTTCTTC
TRBJ2-7,TRBV28,.,TRBD1,CASRPFDRGGYEQYF,TGTGCCAGCAGACCCTTCGACAGGGGAGGCTACGAGCAGTACTTC
TRBJ2-7,TRBV7-2,.,.,CASSARGRGEQYF,TGTGCCAGCAGCGCGAGGGGGAGGGGGGAGCAGTACTTC
TRBJ1-2,TRBV28,.,.,CASGEQGNYGYTF,TGTGCCAGCGGTGAACAGGGAAACTATGGCTACACCTTC